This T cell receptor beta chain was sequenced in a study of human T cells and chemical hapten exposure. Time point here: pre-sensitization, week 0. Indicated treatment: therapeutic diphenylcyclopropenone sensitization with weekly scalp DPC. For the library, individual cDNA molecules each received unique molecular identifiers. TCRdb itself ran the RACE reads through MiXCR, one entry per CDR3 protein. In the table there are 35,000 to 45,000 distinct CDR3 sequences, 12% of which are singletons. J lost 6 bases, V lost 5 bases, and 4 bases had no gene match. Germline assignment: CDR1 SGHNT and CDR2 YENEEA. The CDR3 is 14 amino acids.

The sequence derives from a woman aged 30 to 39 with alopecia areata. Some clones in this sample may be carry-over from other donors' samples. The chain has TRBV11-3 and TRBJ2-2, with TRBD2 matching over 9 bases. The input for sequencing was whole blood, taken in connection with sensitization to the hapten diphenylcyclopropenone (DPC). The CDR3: CASSRGTSSGELFF. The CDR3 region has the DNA TGTGCCAGCAGCCGAGGGACTAGCTCCGGGGAGCTGTTTTTT.